Each of the 17 T cell receptor beta chains below was sequenced from the same sample in a study of T cells in Graves' hyperthyroidism and ophthalmopathy. Template material for amplifying TCR beta CDR3 regions consisted of RNA transcripts. A first-round RT-PCR of the TCR CDR3 used the HTBI primer set. In TCRdb, the multiplex PCR reads were re-called with MiXCR into one record per CDR3 protein. The sample includes roughly 290,000 distinct CDR3 sequences, roughly 13% of them seen just once. The sample consisted of blood. Every receptor here comes from a woman aged 40-49 years with Graves' hyperthyroidism.

The table lists this clonotype with many counts. In DNA form, the CDR3 reads TGTGCCACCAGTGATTCCAGGGGTCCTGGCGAAAAACTGTTTTTT. It encodes CATSDSRGPGEKLFF. The chain has TRBV24-1 and TRBJ1-4; tentative D call: TRBD1 (6 bases). The CDR3 length is 15 residues. Germline V gene data show CDR1 as KGHDR and CDR2 as SFDVKD. Deletions cut 2 bases from V and 8 bases from J, with 14 bases between.

This clonotype was detected only a few times. The chain combines TRBV2 with TRBJ2-1; 7 nucleotides align to TRBD2. With V trimmed by 8 bases and J by 6 bases, 22 bases remained unmatched. This CDR3 is 18 amino acids long. Germline CDR1 and CDR2: SNHLY and FYNNEI. Written as DNA, the CDR3 is TGTGCCAGCTCACCACGGTTGCGAGCGGGAACGGATTTCAATGAGCAGTTCTTC. This sequence encodes CASSPRLRAGTDFNEQFF.

V gene TRBV6-9 combines with J gene TRBJ1-5; D possibly corresponds to TRBD1 (6 bases). The CDR3 has 15 residues. Germline assignment: CDR1 MNHGY and CDR2 SVAAGI. Trimming left V 4 bases short and J 7 bases short, with 17 bases between. CDR3 sequence reads: CASSSRGLGGQPQHF. The CDR3 DNA sequence: TGTGCCAGCAGTTCCCGTGGATTAGGGGGGCAGCCCCAGCATTTT.

This clonotype was seen many times. The V and J genes are TRBV6-1 and TRBJ1-3; D gene ambiguous. Germline assignment: CDR1 MNHNS and CDR2 SASEGT. The CDR3 runs to 14 residues. V was cut by 6 bases and J by 0 bases, with 9 bases left in between. The CDR3 loop reads CASSAQYSGNTIYF. CDR3 coding DNA: TGTGCCAGCAGCGCACAGTACTCTGGAAACACCATATATTTT.

Details on this clonotype: A much larger clone lies a single base off, so this may be a read error. CDR3: CASSSQGFGSYNEQFF. In nucleotides, the CDR3 is TGTGCCAGCAGTAGCCAGGGTTTCGGCTCCTACAATGAGCAGTTCTTC. The genes are TRBV27 and TRBJ2-1; a weak D match, TRBD1 (5 bases). V shed 5 bases and J shed 0 bases, with 14 bases lying between them. The CDR3 extends over 16 amino acids. CDR1 is MNHEY and CDR2 is SMNVEV in the germline V gene (reference sequence).

This clonotype has ten or more counts. J is TRBJ2-7 and V is TRBV7-2; the match to TRBD2 covers 15 bases. The CDR3 has 15 residues. Trimming cost V 3 bases and J 6 bases; bases outside gene matches: 3. Germline loops: CDR1 SGHTA, CDR2 FQGNSA. This chain's CDR3 is CASSLGLAGGSEQYF. The CDR3 DNA is TGTGCCAGCAGCTTGGGACTAGCGGGAGGAAGCGAGCAGTACTTC.

The CDR3 protein is CSAQSPGTGAATVPGGYTF. Written as DNA, the CDR3 is TGCAGTGCTCAAAGCCCGGGGACAGGGGCAGCCACTGTCCCTGGGGGCTACACCTTC. The chain recombines TRBV20-1 with TRBJ1-2; 10 nucleotides match TRBD1. V lost 5 bases, J lost 8 bases, and 26 bases stayed unmatched. The CDR3 runs to 19 residues. Germline lookup yields CDR1 DFQATT and CDR2 SNEGSKA (reference sequence).

There are many counts of this clonotype. The chain carries TRBV12-3 or TRBV12-4 and TRBJ2-7; weak D call: TRBD2 (6 bases). Trimming took off 6 bases at V and 2 bases at J, with 20 bases between the two ends. The CDR3 runs 16 residues. CDR3 sequence: CASSPGGGLGAYEQYF. CDR3 in DNA: TGTGCCAGCAGCCCGGGTGGGGGACTGGGAGCCTACGAGCAGTACTTC.

This clonotype was picked up many times. The chain recombines TRBV7-2 with TRBJ2-1; tentative D call: TRBD1 (5 bases). Germline lookup yields CDR1 SGHTA and CDR2 FQGNSA. V was shortened by 5 bases and J by 3 bases, with 17 bases between the two germline ends. The CDR3 is 16 residues long. DNA for the CDR3: TGTGCCAGCAGCGGTAGGACGCAGGGTGTCTACAATGAGCAGTTCTTC. Its translation is CASSGRTQGVYNEQFF.

The table lists this clonotype with many counts. This sequence joins TRBV20-1 and TRBJ2-1, with D perhaps matching TRBD2 (7 bases). Germline CDR1 DFQATT, CDR2 SNEGSKA (reference sequence). The V end lost 3 bases, the J end lost 7 bases, and 19 bases lay between the germline ends. The CDR3 sequence is 15 residues long. In DNA, the CDR3 is TGCAGTGCTAGCCGGGGGGCGGATATGGAAAATGAGCAGTTCTTC. Translation: CSASRGADMENEQFF.

This clonotype was found many times. This chain joins TRBV20-1 and TRBJ2-3; 8 nucleotides agree with TRBD2. The V gene end was trimmed by 8 bases and the J gene end by 2 bases; junction bases not matched to a gene: 9. This CDR3 comprises 14 residues. CDR1 is DFQATT and CDR2 is SNEGSKA in the germline V gene (reference sequence). This chain's CDR3 is CSFTGLGHTDTQYF. Here the CDR3 DNA reads TGCAGTTTTACGGGACTAGGGCACACAGATACGCAGTATTTT.

This clonotype was counted ten times or more. This chain connects TRBV12-3 or TRBV12-4 to TRBJ1-6; 7 nucleotides align to TRBD1. The CDR3 is made up of 17 amino acids. The junction had 12 bases not matched to a gene; V was cut back by 1 base and J by 9 bases. This CDR3 reads CASSLVAYRGYSSPLHF. The CDR3 DNA follows: TGTGCCAGCAGTTTAGTGGCATACAGGGGTTACAGTTCACCCCTCCACTTT.

The gene calls are TRBV5-4 and TRBJ1-6; maybe TRBD1 (6 bases). V was shortened by 4 bases and J by 7 bases, with 15 bases between the two germline ends. CDR1 is SGHNT and CDR2 is YYREEE in the germline V gene (reference sequence). CDR3 length: 15 amino acids. As DNA, the CDR3 is TGTGCCAGCAGCCCGAATACAGGGAAGAATTCACCCCTCCACTTT. Translating gives CASSPNTGKNSPLHF.

The chain links TRBV5-1 to TRBJ1-1; D may be TRBD1 (5 bases). The germline V gene has CDR1 SGHRS and CDR2 YFSETQ. There are 13 residues in the CDR3. V was trimmed by 2 bases and J by 10 bases, leaving 15 bases between them. Here the CDR3 DNA reads TGCGCCAGCAGCTTAGAGGGGACTCCGGTAGCTTTCTTT. It specifies CASSLEGTPVAFF.

This clonotype was observed many times. V is TRBV5-6 and J is TRBJ1-1; 9 bases are a match to TRBD1. The V gene's germline CDR1 is SGHDT and CDR2 YYEEEE. Unmatched junction bases numbered 10, after V lost 4 bases and J lost 3 bases. The CDR3 spans 16 residues. CDR3 nucleotide sequence: TGTGCCAGCAGCCCAGGGACAGGGAGGCAGGACACTGAAGCTTTCTTT. It yields the protein CASSPGTGRQDTEAFF.

As to this clonotype: Just one base apart from a much larger clone, this may be a read error. The CDR3 here is CASSPVSRNEQFF. CDR3 in DNA: TGTGCCAGCAGCCCCGTTAGCCGCAATGAGCAGTTCTTC. The genes are TRBV11-2 and TRBJ2-1; D is uncertain. CDR1 is SGHAT, CDR2 FQNNGV, per germline. The CDR3 length is 13 residues. The V gene lost 5 bases and the J gene lost 6 bases, with 11 bases spanning the gap.

This clonotype was detected many times. This CDR3 reads CASSPKTSPYYNEQFF. CDR3 in DNA: TGCGCCAGCAGCCCCAAGACGAGCCCCTACTACAATGAGCAGTTCTTC. The chain employs TRBV5-1 and TRBJ2-1; no clear D gene. CDR1 SGHRS and CDR2 YFSETQ come from the germline V gene. V gave up 4 bases and J gave up 3 bases, with 17 bases separating them. This CDR3 is 16 amino acids long. The full variable domain, rest sourced from reference TRBV5-1 and TRBJ2-1, is KAGVTQTPRYLIKTRGQQVTLSCSPISGHRSVSWYQQTPGQGLQFLFEYFSETQRNKGNFPGRFSGRQFSNSRSEMNVSTLELGDSALYLCASSPKTSPYYNEQFFGPGTRLTVL.